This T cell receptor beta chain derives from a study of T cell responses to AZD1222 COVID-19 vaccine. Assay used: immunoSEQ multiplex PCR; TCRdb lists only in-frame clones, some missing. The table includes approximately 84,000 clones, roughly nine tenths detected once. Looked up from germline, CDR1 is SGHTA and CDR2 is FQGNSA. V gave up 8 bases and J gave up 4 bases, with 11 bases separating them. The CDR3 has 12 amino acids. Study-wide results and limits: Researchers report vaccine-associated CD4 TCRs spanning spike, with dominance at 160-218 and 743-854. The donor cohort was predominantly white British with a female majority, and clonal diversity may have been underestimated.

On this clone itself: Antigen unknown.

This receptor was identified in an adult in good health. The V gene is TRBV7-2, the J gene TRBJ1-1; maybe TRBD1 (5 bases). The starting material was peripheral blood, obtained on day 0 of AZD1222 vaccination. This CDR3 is CASPHGGTEAFF. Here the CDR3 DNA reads TGTGCCAGCCCACACGGGGGCACTGAAGCTTTCTTT.